The 28 T cell receptor beta chains in this list originate from one sample, sequenced in a study of blood T cells in healthy people across ages. It was with a sample-barcoded 5' primer and a J-beta primer mix that a second PCR of about 6 to 12 cycles was run. TCRdb reanalysed the 5' RACE reads using MiXCR and keeps one entry per CDR3 protein. The sample lists 650,000 to 800,000 distinct CDR3 sequences, around 42% occurring once. Material: blood. The receptors stem from a man aged 55 to 70 in good health.

This clonotype was detected once. This may be a read error, as it is one base from a much larger clone. This chain uses TRBV20-1 with TRBJ2-5; possible D gene TRBD2, 7 bases. Germline lookup yields CDR1 DFQATT and CDR2 SNEGSKA (reference sequence). Trimming pared 6 bases from V and 11 bases from J, leaving 25 bases between. The length of the CDR3 is 14 residues. The CDR3 DNA follows: TGCAGTGCCTACCGGGGGGCAACCTACAATGAGCAGTACTTC. Its protein product is CSAYRGATYNEQYF.

This clonotype has only a few counts. The chain recombines TRBV7-9 with TRBJ2-7; a weak D match, TRBD2 (6 bases). Trimming took off 1 base at V and 2 bases at J, with 12 bases between the two ends. This CDR3 is 15 amino acids long. The V gene's germline CDR1 is SEHNR and CDR2 FQNEAQ (reference sequence). The CDR3: CASSLGAGKPYEQYF. The CDR3 DNA reads TGTGCCAGCAGCTTAGGGGCGGGGAAACCCTACGAGCAGTACTTC.

This chain uses TRBV2 with TRBJ2-5; TRBD1 agrees at 8 bases. Gene TRBJ2-7 matches the end of the DNA better, so the J call may be wrong. Germline V gene lookup returns CDR1 SNHLY and CDR2 FYNNEI. This CDR3 is built from 15 residues. The CDR3 sequence is CASSEGDRFVGEQYF. DNA for the CDR3: TGTGCCAGCAGTGAAGGGGACAGGTTTGTGGGCGAGCAGTACTTC.

The sample holds a few counts of this clonotype. One end of the junction fails to match germline, which may point to a read error. The V gene is TRBV20-1, the J gene TRBJ1-2; D perhaps matches TRBD1 (6 bases). This CDR3 has 15 amino acids. CDR1 and CDR2 (germline): DFQATT, SNEGSKA (reference sequence). The CDR3 here is CSAREMGAYNYGYTF. The CDR3 nucleotides are TGCAGTGCTCGAGAGATGGGGGCCTATAACTATGGCTACACCTTC.

This clonotype turned up a few times. V usage is TRBV5-1 and J usage is TRBJ2-7, with a tentative D call TRBD1 (6 bases). This CDR3 has 12 residues. CDR1 and CDR2 (germline): SGHRS, YFSETQ. The V end lost 4 bases, the J end lost 5 bases, and 10 bases lay between the germline ends. The chain's CDR3 is CASSGDTDEQYF. The CDR3 nucleotides read TGCGCCAGCAGCGGGGACACCGACGAGCAGTACTTC.

This chain connects TRBV24-1 to TRBJ2-3, with 9 nucleotides matching TRBD2. The CDR3 sequence is 17 residues long. The V gene end was trimmed by 0 bases and the J gene end by 4 bases; junction bases not matched to a gene: 7. Germline values: CDR1 KGHDR, CDR2 SFDVKD. The CDR3 reads CATSDLPLAGFADTQYF. In DNA form, the CDR3 reads TGTGCCACCAGTGATTTGCCACTAGCGGGTTTCGCAGATACGCAGTATTTT.

The chain combines TRBV12-5 with TRBJ2-1; D is possibly TRBD2 (6 bases). Germline assignment: CDR1 LGHNT and CDR2 FRNRAP. The CDR3 loop spans 19 amino acids. Trimming left V 6 bases short and J 4 bases short, with 28 bases between. This CDR3 is CASGPAGSTGVRVYNEQFF. The CDR3 coding sequence is TGTGCTAGTGGCCCTGCAGGCTCCACGGGAGTGAGGGTTTACAATGAGCAGTTCTTC.

The CDR3 DNA reads as TGTGCCAGCAGTGCTGCCCCTAGCGGGGGGGCGAATACGCAGTATTTT. This sequence encodes CASSAAPSGGANTQYF. The gene calls are TRBV12-3 or TRBV12-4 and TRBJ2-3; 12 bases match TRBD2. The CDR3 totals 16 residues. Unmatched junction bases numbered 10, after V lost 5 bases and J lost 7 bases.

The V call is TRBV6-2 or TRBV6-3, the J call TRBJ2-7, with TRBD1 matching over 7 bases. V gave up 2 bases and J gave up 1 base; unmatched junction bases: 2. The CDR3 loop spans 14 amino acids. Germline loops: CDR1 MNHEY, CDR2 SVGEGT. The CDR3 is CASSYQTGSYEQYF. Here the CDR3 DNA reads TGTGCCAGCAGTTACCAGACAGGGTCCTACGAGCAGTACTTC.

This clonotype has more than one count but fewer than ten. The gene calls are TRBV5-1 and TRBJ1-1, with D possibly TRBD1 on 5 matching bases. Per germline, CDR1 SGHRS and CDR2 YFSETQ. V lost 4 bases, J lost 4 bases, and 14 bases lay in between. The CDR3 has 14 residues. CDR3 bases: TGCGCCAGCAGCCTCTCTGGGAGGGGCACTGAAGCTTTCTTT. This codes for CASSLSGRGTEAFF.

The count of this clonotype is one. V and J are TRBV18 and TRBJ2-7; 12 nucleotides agree with TRBD2. The CDR3 is made up of 16 amino acids. J gave up 2 bases and V 0 bases, and 2 bases lay outside the gene matches. The germline CDR1 and CDR2 sequences are KGHSH and LQKENI. CDR3 residues: CASSPPLAGGPYEQYF. CDR3 coding DNA: TGTGCCAGCTCACCACCCCTAGCGGGGGGGCCCTACGAGCAGTACTTC.

This clonotype was counted ten times or more. V is TRBV27 and J is TRBJ1-6, with 7 bases identical to TRBD1. V lost 5 bases and J lost 7; bases outside the gene matches: 8. This CDR3 comprises 15 residues. Germline V gene lookup returns CDR1 MNHEY and CDR2 SMNVEV (reference sequence). The CDR3: CASSPQTGTNSPLHF. CDR3 sequence (DNA): TGTGCCAGCAGTCCACAGACAGGGACCAATTCACCCCTCCACTTT.

This CDR3 reads CASSVAGTQITGELFF. The DNA for the CDR3 is TGTGCCAGCAGCGTGGCCGGGACCCAGATAACCGGGGAGCTGTTTTTT. The chain is built from TRBV9 and TRBJ2-2; D is possibly TRBD1 or TRBD2 (5 bases each). Germline V lookup: CDR1 SGDLS, CDR2 YYNGEE. V was pared by 2 bases and J by 5 bases, with 16 bases between. This CDR3 is 16 amino acids long.

This clonotype is a singleton in its sample. The chain uses TRBV5-6 and TRBJ1-2; D unresolved. The CDR3 is 14 residues long. The germline V and J ends were trimmed by 0 bases and 5 bases, with 11 bases remaining between them. CDR1 and CDR2 (germline): SGHDT, YYEEEE. CDR3 DNA sequence: TGTGCCAGCAGCTTGGAGGGCGGACGGTATGGCTACACCTTC. It codes for CASSLEGGRYGYTF.

This clonotype came up a few times. V and J are TRBV6-1 and TRBJ1-4, with a tentative D call TRBD1 (6 bases). The germline V gene has CDR1 MNHNS and CDR2 SASEGT. This CDR3 contains 16 residues. Trimming removed 6 bases at V and 7 bases at J, with 21 bases between. In nucleotides, the CDR3 is TGTGCCAGCAGACCGGGCCAGGGGACCGGCATTGAAAAACTGTTTTTT. Its protein product is CASRPGQGTGIEKLFF.

The genes are TRBV6-1 and TRBJ2-7; tentatively, D is TRBD1 (6 bases). The CDR3 sequence is 15 residues long. V lost 2 bases, J lost 2 bases, and 13 bases lay in between. The germline CDR1 and CDR2 sequences are MNHNS and SASEGT. The DNA of the CDR3 is TGTGCCAGCAGTGAATCACAGGGATCCCCCTACGAGCAGTACTTC. Protein: CASSESQGSPYEQYF.

The chain employs TRBV7-9 and TRBJ1-2; D remains unclear. Per germline, CDR1 SEHNR and CDR2 FQNEAQ (reference sequence). Trimming cost V 5 bases and J 4 bases, with 17 bases left between them. The CDR3 runs to 15 residues. The DNA of the CDR3 is TGTGCCAGCAGCCCAACCGCCTTCGCTAGCTATGGCTACACCTTC. This translates into CASSPTAFASYGYTF.

The rearrangement uses TRBV4-3 and TRBJ2-4, with TRBD1 as a possible D gene (6 bases). Trimming pared 0 bases from V and 5 bases from J, leaving 23 bases between. The CDR3 loop spans 19 amino acids. Germline V lookup: CDR1 LGHNA, CDR2 YSLEER. CDR3 in DNA: TGCGCCAGCAGCCAAGAATGGGGCAGGGGACAACCCTTCCAAAACATTCAGTACTTC. Residues: CASSQEWGRGQPFQNIQYF.

As to this clonotype: At one end the junction does not follow the germline gene, possibly because of a read error. The V and J genes are TRBV5-1 and TRBJ1-1; 7 nucleotides align to TRBD1. Per the germline V gene, CDR1 is SGHRS and CDR2 is YFSETQ. The CDR3 covers 15 residues. The CDR3 DNA sequence: TGCGCCAGCAGCGCAACAGGGGTGGAGGCCGCTGAGGCTTTCTTT. Protein sequence: CASSATGVEAAEAFF.

This clonotype was observed a few times. V and J are TRBV20-1 and TRBJ2-4, with a weak D call TRBD2 (5 bases). CDR1 is DFQATT and CDR2 is SNEGSKA in the germline V gene (reference sequence). The V end was cut by 7 bases, the J end by 1 base, with 14 bases between. This CDR3 has 14 amino acids. The CDR3 nucleotides are TGCAGTGGATTGGAGGCTCTGGCCAAAAACATTCAGTACTTC. Translating gives CSGLEALAKNIQYF.

This clonotype was seen a few times. The V and J genes are TRBV6-1 and TRBJ1-2; 7 bases align to TRBD1. The CDR3 covers 14 residues. Germline CDR1 and CDR2: MNHNS and SASEGT. V lost 6 bases and J lost 3; bases outside the gene matches: 7. The CDR3, as DNA: TGTGCCAGCAGACTACAGGGGACGGACTATGGCTACACCTTC. This codes for CASRLQGTDYGYTF.

As for this clonotype: Just one base apart from a much larger clone, this may be a read error. J is TRBJ2-7 and V is TRBV6-5, with D unclear. Germline CDR1 reads MNHEY; CDR2 reads SVGAGI. Trimming cost V 2 bases and J 1 base, with 9 bases left between them. The CDR3 contains 14 residues. The CDR3: CASSYGWLSYEQYF. The CDR3 coding sequence is TGTGCCAGCAGTTACGGCTGGTTATCCTACGAGCAGTACTTC.

The chain is built from TRBV29-1 and TRBJ1-5, with D possibly being TRBD1 (5 bases). The CDR3 totals 13 residues. The V gene's germline CDR1 is SQVTM and CDR2 ANQGSEA. Deletions cut 8 bases from V and 6 bases from J, with 17 bases between. In DNA, the CDR3 is TGCAGCCCACGGGGGGTAGTTTTTCAGCCCCAGCATTTT. Its translation is CSPRGVVFQPQHF.

Concerning this clonotype: A much larger clone sits a single nucleotide away, making a read error possible. The J gene is TRBJ2-1, the V gene TRBV9, with D perhaps matching TRBD1 or TRBD2 (6 bases each). V dropped 0 bases and J dropped 8 bases, with 15 bases sitting between them. CDR1 and CDR2 (germline): SGDLS, YYNGEE. The CDR3 has 15 residues. CDR3 DNA sequence: TGTGCCAGCAGCGTAGTTGTGGGGGGCGGGGATGAGCAGTTCTTC. This sequence encodes CASSVVVGGGDEQFF.

This clonotype appeared many times. The rearrangement uses TRBV15 and TRBJ2-5; the D call may be TRBD1 or TRBD2 (5 bases each). Germline V gene sequence: CDR1 LNHNV, CDR2 YYDKDF (reference sequence). The CDR3 spans 15 residues. V was clipped by 0 bases and J by 5 bases, with 13 bases between them. The CDR3 reads CATSRDSAWGETQYF. The CDR3 DNA follows: TGTGCCACCAGCAGAGATTCGGCGTGGGGGGAGACCCAGTACTTC.

On this clonotype: A read error may be the cause here, since a much bigger clone is one base away. The chain has TRBV12-3 or TRBV12-4 and TRBJ1-2, with D uncertain. The CDR3 totals 13 residues. The chain's CDR3 is CASSYSNSYGDTF. The CDR3 DNA sequence: TGTGCCAGCAGCTACTCTAACAGCTATGGCGACACCTTC.

The V and J genes are TRBV27 and TRBJ2-3; 16 nucleotides match TRBD2. The germline CDR1 and CDR2 sequences are MNHEY and SMNVEV (reference sequence). The CDR3 has 16 amino acids. V was pared by 8 bases and J by 5 bases, with 7 bases of the junction left unmatched. CDR3 residues: CASSGTSGGAIDTQYF. DNA of the CDR3: TGTGCCAGCTCCGGGACTAGCGGGGGGGCAATAGATACGCAGTATTTT.

This clonotype was observed at least ten times. This rearrangement joins TRBV7-9 to TRBJ2-1; D is ambiguous. The germline gives CDR1 SEHNR, CDR2 FQNEAQ (reference sequence). Trimming took off 0 bases at V and 1 base at J, with 1 base between the two ends. The length of the CDR3 is 13 residues. This CDR3 is CASSLASYNEQFF. CDR3 DNA: TGTGCCAGCAGCTTAGCTTCCTACAATGAGCAGTTCTTC.